The T cell receptor beta chain described here comes from a study of T-cell memory formation after mild COVID-19. Study-wide context: TCR clusters were largely donor specific.

Constant-segment primers were used for 5'RACE, and the resulting TCR alpha and TCR beta cDNA libraries carried sample barcodes and UMIs. In TCRdb, the 5' RACE reads were re-called with MiXCR into one record per CDR3 protein. The table shows 300,000 to 350,000 distinct CDR3 sequences, with roughly 15% occurring only once. Study-level results: The second-wave clones peaking on day 37 were not confirmed as SARS-CoV-2-specific.

This clonotype was seen repeatedly, ten times or more. Its antigen remains unknown. Germline assignment: CDR1 MGHRA and CDR2 YSYEKL. This CDR3 has 17 residues. V lost 0 bases, J lost 4 bases, and 17 bases lay in between. The TCR originated in a man aged 18 to 35 who had mild COVID-19 (a few samples of this study predate the infection). Cell type and time point are not known. This chain uses TRBV4-1 with TRBJ2-3; TRBD2 is a possible D gene (6 bases). The specimen was PBMCs or a T cell subset sorted from them (not recorded which). This chain's CDR3 is CASSQDNGGGGADTQYF. Here the CDR3 DNA reads TGCGCCAGCAGCCAAGATAACGGGGGTGGTGGGGCAGATACGCAGTATTTT.